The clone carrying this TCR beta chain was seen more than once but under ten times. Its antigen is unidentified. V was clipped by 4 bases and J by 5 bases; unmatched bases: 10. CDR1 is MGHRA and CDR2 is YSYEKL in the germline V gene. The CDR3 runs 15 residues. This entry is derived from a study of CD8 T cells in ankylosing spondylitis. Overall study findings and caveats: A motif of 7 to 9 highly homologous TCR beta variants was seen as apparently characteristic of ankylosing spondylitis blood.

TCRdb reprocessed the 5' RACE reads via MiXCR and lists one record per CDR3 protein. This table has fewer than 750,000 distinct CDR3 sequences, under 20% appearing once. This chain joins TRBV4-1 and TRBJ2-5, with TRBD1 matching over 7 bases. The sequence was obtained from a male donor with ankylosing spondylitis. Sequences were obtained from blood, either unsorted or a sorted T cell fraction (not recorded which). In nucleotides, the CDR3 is TGCGCCAGCAGCCCGACGGGACAGCTCTTGGAGACCCAGTACTTC. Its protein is CASSPTGQLLETQYF.